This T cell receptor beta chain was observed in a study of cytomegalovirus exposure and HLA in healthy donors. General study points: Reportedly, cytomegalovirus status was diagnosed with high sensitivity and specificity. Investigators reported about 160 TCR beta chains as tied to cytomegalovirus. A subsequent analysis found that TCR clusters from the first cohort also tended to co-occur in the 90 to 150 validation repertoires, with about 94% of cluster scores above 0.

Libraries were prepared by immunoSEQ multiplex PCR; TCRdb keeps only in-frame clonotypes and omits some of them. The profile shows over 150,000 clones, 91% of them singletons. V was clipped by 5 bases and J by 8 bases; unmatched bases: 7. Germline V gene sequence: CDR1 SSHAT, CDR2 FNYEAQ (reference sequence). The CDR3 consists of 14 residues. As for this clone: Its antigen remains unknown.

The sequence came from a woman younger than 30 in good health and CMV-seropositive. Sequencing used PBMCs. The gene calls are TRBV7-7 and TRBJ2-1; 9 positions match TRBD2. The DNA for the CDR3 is TGTGCCAGCAGCCCCCTGCGGGGGGGCGATGAGCAGTTCTTC. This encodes CASSPLRGGDEQFF.